The 14 T cell receptor beta chains below come from one sample, sequenced in a study of CD8 T cells in Susac syndrome. cDNA came from around 0.5 to 1 ug RNA primed by random hexamers. TCRdb reprocessed the immunoSEQ multiplex PCR reads with MiXCR, giving one entry per CDR3 protein. The sample carries 150,000 to 200,000 distinct CDR3 sequences, roughly 93% recorded once. Sequencing was done on a sample of CD4+ T cells from PBMCs. The origin of the receptors is a human donor in good health.

The J gene is TRBJ2-4, the V gene TRBV7-3; 12 bases map to TRBD2. Germline loops: CDR1 SGHTA, CDR2 FQGTGA. Germline trimming cut 5 bases from V and 9 bases from J; bases unmatched to any gene: 5. The CDR3 spans 14 residues. The CDR3 sequence: CASSPSGGGSIQYF. The CDR3 coding sequence is TGTGCCAGCAGCCCTAGCGGGGGGGGCAGCATTCAGTACTTC.

This clonotype came up once. The V call is TRBV12-3 or TRBV12-4, the J call TRBJ2-3; 9 bases map to TRBD2. This CDR3 spans 15 amino acids. With V trimmed by 2 bases and J by 6 bases, 6 bases remained unmatched. The CDR3 reads CASSLMTSGSDTQYF. CDR3 DNA sequence: TGTGCCAGCAGTTTAATGACTAGCGGCTCGGATACGCAGTATTTT.

This rearrangement joins TRBV29-1 to TRBJ2-3, with D unresolved. The V and J ends lost 4 bases and 2 bases respectively, with 13 bases between them. This CDR3 is built from 14 residues. Germline values: CDR1 SQVTM, CDR2 ANQGSEA. In DNA form, the CDR3 reads TGCAGCGTTGTTCCCGGGCGCGTCACAGATACGCAGTATTTT. Its translation: CSVVPGRVTDTQYF.

The genes are TRBV3-1 and TRBJ1-6, with TRBD1 as a possible D gene (6 bases). This CDR3 is 15 amino acids long. Germline-derived CDR1 and CDR2 are LGHDT and YNNKEL (reference sequence). Trimming left V 0 bases short and J 7 bases short, with 10 bases between. This CDR3 is CASSQDRGGNSPLHF. DNA of the CDR3: TGTGCCAGCAGCCAAGACAGGGGTGGAAATTCACCCCTCCACTTT.

The chain links TRBV20-1 to TRBJ1-2; tentatively, D is TRBD1 (5 bases). Germline-derived CDR1 and CDR2 are DFQATT and SNEGSKA (reference sequence). Between the trimmed V and J ends, which lost 3 bases and 0 bases, there was a span of 11 bases. The CDR3 consists of 14 residues. CDR3 loop: CSASGRTTNYGYTF. The CDR3 region has the DNA TGCAGTGCTAGCGGTCGGACAACTAACTATGGCTACACCTTC.

V gene TRBV20-1 combines with J gene TRBJ1-6, with a possible D match to TRBD1 (5 bases). CDR1 and CDR2 (germline): DFQATT, SNEGSKA (reference sequence). This CDR3 region has 13 residues. V was cut by 2 bases and J by 4 bases, with 6 bases left in between. The DNA of the CDR3 is TGCAGTGCTAGACGACAGTATAATTCACCCCTCCACTTT. Translating it yields CSARRQYNSPLHF.

The V call is TRBV6-5, the J call TRBJ2-2, with D tentatively TRBD1 or TRBD2 (5 bases each). In germline, CDR1 is MNHEY, CDR2 SVGAGI. Trimming removed 2 bases from V and 6 bases from J, with 19 bases in between. CDR3 length: 17 amino acids. CDR3 in amino acids: CASSYGGADFVAGELFF. The CDR3 region has the DNA TGTGCCAGCAGTTACGGTGGGGCGGACTTTGTGGCCGGGGAGCTGTTTTTT.

This clonotype was detected only once. CDR3 nucleotides: TGCGCCAGCAGCCCACTGGGACTGGCGGAGGCTTTCTTT. Amino acids: CASSPLGLAEAFF. The chain has TRBV5-1 and TRBJ1-1; tentatively, D is TRBD1 (5 bases). Trimming left V 4 bases short and J 11 bases short, with 18 bases between. The CDR3 length is 13 residues. Germline CDR1 SGHRS, CDR2 YFSETQ. Looking up the rest from reference TRBV5-1 and TRBJ1-1 gives the full variable domain: KAGVTQTPRYLIKTRGQQVTLSCSPISGHRSVSWYQQTPGQGLQFLFEYFSETQRNKGNFPGRFSGRQFSNSRSEMNVSTLELGDSALYLCASSPLGLAEAFFGQGTRLTVV.

The chain employs TRBV7-8 and TRBJ2-1; 7 bases agree with TRBD1. The germline CDR1 and CDR2 sequences are SGHVS and FQNEAQ. Trimming at V came to 5 bases and at J to 6 bases, leaving 10 bases not matched to a gene. This CDR3 spans 15 amino acids. The CDR3 here is CASSPDRDRVNEQFF. The CDR3 DNA reads TGTGCCAGCAGCCCTGATAGAGACAGGGTCAATGAGCAGTTCTTC.

The genes are TRBV27 and TRBJ2-2, with D perhaps given as TRBD1 or TRBD2 (5 bases each). Germline values: CDR1 MNHEY, CDR2 SMNVEV (reference sequence). With 6 bases removed from V and 1 base from J, the gap between germline ends came to 12 bases. The CDR3 contains 15 residues. The CDR3 nucleotides read TGTGCCAGCAGGGACCTTGGGGGGAACACCGGGGAGCTGTTTTTT. As protein: CASRDLGGNTGELFF.

This clonotype was seen only once. This chain joins TRBV6-5 and TRBJ1-6; D unresolved. Germline CDR1 is MNHEY and CDR2 is SVGAGI. V lost 0 bases and J 4 bases, leaving 7 bases between the germline ends. The CDR3 runs 15 residues. The DNA of the CDR3 is TGTGCCAGCAGTTACTCGGGCGGATATAATTCACCCCTCCACTTT. Translation: CASSYSGGYNSPLHF.

V is TRBV5-1 and J is TRBJ2-5; the D gene is possibly TRBD1 (5 bases). Trimming shortened V by 3 bases and J by 5 bases, and 11 bases separated the two germline ends. The V gene's germline CDR1 is SGHRS and CDR2 YFSETQ. The CDR3 is 13 residues long. The CDR3 sequence: CASSSRVWETQYF. The CDR3 coding sequence is TGCGCCAGCAGCTCCAGGGTGTGGGAGACCCAGTACTTC.

The chain is built from TRBV12-3 or TRBV12-4 and TRBJ2-1; maybe TRBD1 (5 bases). This CDR3 is built from 13 residues. V was cut by 5 bases and J by 4 bases, with 9 bases left in between. The CDR3 DNA reads TGTGCCAGCAGTAGCACAGGATACAATGAGCAGTTCTTC. Its protein is CASSSTGYNEQFF.

The chain recombines TRBV5-1 with TRBJ2-5; unclear D gene. The CDR3 sequence is 15 residues long. Trimming cost V 0 bases and J 4 bases, with 13 bases left between them. Per germline, CDR1 SGHRS and CDR2 YFSETQ. The CDR3 bases are TGCGCCAGCAGCTTGGGTTGGAGCGATGGAGAGACCCAGTACTTC. Translation: CASSLGWSDGETQYF.